This TCR beta chain was sequenced for a study of control samples from healthy donors and cancer patients. Germline V lookup: CDR1 SGHNT, CDR2 YYREEE (reference sequence). V was clipped by 4 bases and J by 0 bases, with 7 bases between them. The CDR3 is made up of 13 amino acids. The assay was immunoSEQ multiplex PCR, and TCRdb's table has in-frame clones only and misses some. The repertoire consists of some 79,000 clones, with about 88% occurring once and the leading ten covering over 3.5%. This chain links TRBV5-4 with TRBJ1-1; D perhaps matches TRBD1 (5 bases). Sequences were obtained from blood. This sequence originates from a woman in her fifties or sixties in good health. The CDR3 protein is CASSPDMNTEAFF. CDR3 DNA sequence: TGTGCCAGCAGCCCGGACATGAACACTGAAGCTTTCTTT.